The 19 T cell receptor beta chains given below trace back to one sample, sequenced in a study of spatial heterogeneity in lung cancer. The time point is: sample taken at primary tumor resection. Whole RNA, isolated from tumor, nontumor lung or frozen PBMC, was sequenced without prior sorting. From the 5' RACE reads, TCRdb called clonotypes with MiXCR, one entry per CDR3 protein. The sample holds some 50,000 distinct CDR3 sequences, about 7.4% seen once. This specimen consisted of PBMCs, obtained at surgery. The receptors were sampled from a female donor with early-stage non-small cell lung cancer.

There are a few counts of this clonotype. CDR3 amino acids: CAWNRDRGDYGYTF. DNA of the CDR3: TGTGCCTGGAACCGGGACAGGGGCGACTATGGCTACACCTTC. V is TRBV30 and J is TRBJ1-2, with TRBD1 matching over 10 bases. Germline V gives CDR1 GTSNPN, CDR2 SVGIG (reference sequence). With 4 bases clipped from V and 3 bases from J, the junction kept 5 bases outside the gene matches. The CDR3 is made up of 14 amino acids.

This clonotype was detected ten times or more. The CDR3: CAWGGPSSYNEQFF. Here the CDR3 DNA reads TGTGCCTGGGGGGGCCCGAGCTCCTACAATGAGCAGTTCTTC. V is TRBV30 and J is TRBJ2-1, with a possible D match to TRBD1 (6 bases). Germline V lookup: CDR1 GTSNPN, CDR2 SVGIG (reference sequence). Trimming took off 5 bases at V and 0 bases at J, with 11 bases between the two ends. The CDR3 loop spans 14 amino acids.

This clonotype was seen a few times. CDR3 sequence reads: CASSVLGATGALYGYTF. The CDR3 coding sequence is TGTGCCAGCAGCGTATTGGGCGCCACAGGGGCCCTCTATGGCTACACCTTC. This chain connects TRBV9 to TRBJ1-2; 7 positions agree with TRBD1. Germline V gene data show CDR1 as SGDLS and CDR2 as YYNGEE. J gave up 4 bases and V 1 base, and 13 bases lay outside the gene matches. CDR3 length: 17 residues.

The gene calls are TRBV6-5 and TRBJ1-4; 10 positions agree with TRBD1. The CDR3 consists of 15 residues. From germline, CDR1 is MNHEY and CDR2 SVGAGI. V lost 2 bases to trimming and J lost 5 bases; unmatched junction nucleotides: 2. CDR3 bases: TGTGCCAGCAGTTACCGGACAGGGGGGAATGAAAAACTGTTTTTT. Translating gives CASSYRTGGNEKLFF.

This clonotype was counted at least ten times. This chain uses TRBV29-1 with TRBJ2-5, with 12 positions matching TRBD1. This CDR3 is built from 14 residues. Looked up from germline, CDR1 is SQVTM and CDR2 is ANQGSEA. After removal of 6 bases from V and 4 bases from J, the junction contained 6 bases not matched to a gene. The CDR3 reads CSVRGQGAPETQYF. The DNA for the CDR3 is TGCAGCGTACGGGGACAGGGGGCCCCAGAGACCCAGTACTTC. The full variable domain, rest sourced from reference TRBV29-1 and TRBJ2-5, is SAVISQKPSRDICQRGTSLTIQCQVDSQVTMMFWYRQQPGQSLTLIATANQGSEATYESGFVIDKFPISRPNLTFSTLTVSNMSPEDSSIYLCSVRGQGAPETQYFGPGTRLLVL.

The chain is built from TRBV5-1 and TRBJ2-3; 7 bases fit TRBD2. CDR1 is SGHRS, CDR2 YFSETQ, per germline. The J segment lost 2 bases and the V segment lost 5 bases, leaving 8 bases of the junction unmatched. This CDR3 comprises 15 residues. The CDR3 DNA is TGCGCCAGCAGGGTTGGCGGGGGAAACACAGATACGCAGTATTTT. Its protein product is CASRVGGGNTDTQYF.

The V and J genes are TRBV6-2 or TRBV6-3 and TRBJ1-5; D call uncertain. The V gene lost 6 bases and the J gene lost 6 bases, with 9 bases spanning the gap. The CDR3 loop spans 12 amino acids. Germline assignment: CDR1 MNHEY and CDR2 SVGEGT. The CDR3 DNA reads TGTGCCAGCAGGCAGGTGGGTCAGCCCCAGCATTTT. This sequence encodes CASRQVGQPQHF.

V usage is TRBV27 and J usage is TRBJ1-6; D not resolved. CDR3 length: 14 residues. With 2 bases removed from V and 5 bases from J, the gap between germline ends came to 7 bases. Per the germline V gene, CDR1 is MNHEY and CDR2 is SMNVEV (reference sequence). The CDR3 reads CASSLAAHNSPLHF. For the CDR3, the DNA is TGTGCCAGCAGTTTAGCAGCCCATAATTCACCCCTCCACTTT.

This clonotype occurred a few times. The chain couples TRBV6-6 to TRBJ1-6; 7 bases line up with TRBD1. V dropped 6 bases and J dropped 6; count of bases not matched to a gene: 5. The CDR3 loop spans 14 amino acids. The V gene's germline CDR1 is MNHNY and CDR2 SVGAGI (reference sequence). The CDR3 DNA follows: TGTGCCAGCAGGAGACAGGGTTCTAATTCACCCCTCCACTTT. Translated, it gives CASRRQGSNSPLHF.

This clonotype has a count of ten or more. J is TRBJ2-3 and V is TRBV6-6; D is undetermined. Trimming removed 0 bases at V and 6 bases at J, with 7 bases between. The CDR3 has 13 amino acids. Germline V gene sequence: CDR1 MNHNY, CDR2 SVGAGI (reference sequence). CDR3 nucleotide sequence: TGTGCCAGCAGTTACTCGAAACCGGATACGCAGTATTTT. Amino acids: CASSYSKPDTQYF.

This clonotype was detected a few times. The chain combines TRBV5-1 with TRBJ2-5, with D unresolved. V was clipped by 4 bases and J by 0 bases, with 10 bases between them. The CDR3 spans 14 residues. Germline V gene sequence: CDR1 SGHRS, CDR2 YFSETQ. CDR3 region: CASSRGENQETQYF. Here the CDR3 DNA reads TGCGCCAGCAGCCGCGGTGAGAACCAAGAGACCCAGTACTTC.

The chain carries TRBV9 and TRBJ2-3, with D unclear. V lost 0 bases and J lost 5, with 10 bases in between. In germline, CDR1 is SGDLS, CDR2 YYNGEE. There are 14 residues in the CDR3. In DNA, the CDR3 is TGTGCCAGCAGCGTAGAAGGGTTGGGAGATACGCAGTATTTT. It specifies CASSVEGLGDTQYF.

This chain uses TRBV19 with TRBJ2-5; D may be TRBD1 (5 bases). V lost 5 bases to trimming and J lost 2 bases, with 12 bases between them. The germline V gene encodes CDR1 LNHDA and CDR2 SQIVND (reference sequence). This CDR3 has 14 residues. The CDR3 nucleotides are TGTGCCAGTAGTCCGGACACGTTTCAAGAGACCCAGTACTTC. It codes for CASSPDTFQETQYF. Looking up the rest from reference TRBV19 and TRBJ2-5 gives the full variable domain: DGGITQSPKYLFRKEGQNVTLSCEQNLNHDAMYWYRQDPGQGLRLIYYSQIVNDFQKGDIAEGYSVSREKKESFPLTVTSAQKNPTAFYLCASSPDTFQETQYFGPGTRLLVL.

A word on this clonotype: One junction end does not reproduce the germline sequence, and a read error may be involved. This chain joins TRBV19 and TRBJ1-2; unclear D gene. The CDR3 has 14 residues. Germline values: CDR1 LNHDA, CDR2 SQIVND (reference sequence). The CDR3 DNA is TGTGCCAGTAGTCCCCAGGACGGCTTTGGCCTTCCCTACTTC. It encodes CASSPQDGFGLPYF.

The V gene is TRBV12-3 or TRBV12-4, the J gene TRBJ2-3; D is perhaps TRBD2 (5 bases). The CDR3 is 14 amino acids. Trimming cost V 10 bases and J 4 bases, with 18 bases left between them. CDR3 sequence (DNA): TGTGCCACCTCTTCCGGGGATGAGGCAGATACGCAGTATTTT. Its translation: CATSSGDEADTQYF.

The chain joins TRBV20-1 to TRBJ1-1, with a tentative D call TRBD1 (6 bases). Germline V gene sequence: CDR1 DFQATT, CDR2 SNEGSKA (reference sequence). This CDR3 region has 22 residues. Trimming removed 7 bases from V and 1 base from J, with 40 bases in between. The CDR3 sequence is CSVPSRRGPRGRGLRTNTEAFF. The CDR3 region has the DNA TGCAGTGTCCCCTCGAGGAGGGGACCCAGGGGTCGAGGGCTCCGGACGAACACTGAAGCTTTCTTT.

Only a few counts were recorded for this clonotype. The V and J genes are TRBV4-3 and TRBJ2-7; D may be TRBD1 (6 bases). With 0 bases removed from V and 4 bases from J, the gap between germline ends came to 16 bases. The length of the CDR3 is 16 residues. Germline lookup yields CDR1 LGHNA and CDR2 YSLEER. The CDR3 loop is CASSQESWTEKYEQYF. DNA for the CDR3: TGCGCCAGCAGCCAAGAAAGCTGGACAGAGAAATACGAGCAGTACTTC.

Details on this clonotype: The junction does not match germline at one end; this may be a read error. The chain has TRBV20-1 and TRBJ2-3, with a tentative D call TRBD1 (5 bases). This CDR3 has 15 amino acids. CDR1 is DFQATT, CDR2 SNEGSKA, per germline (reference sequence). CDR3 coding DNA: TGCAGTGCTAGAGAGGACATTGGGGCCTCAGATACGCAATATTTT. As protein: CSAREDIGASDTQYF.

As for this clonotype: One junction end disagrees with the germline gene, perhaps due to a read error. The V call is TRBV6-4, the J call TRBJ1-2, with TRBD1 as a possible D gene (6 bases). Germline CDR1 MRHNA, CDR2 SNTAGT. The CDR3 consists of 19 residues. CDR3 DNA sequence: TGTACCAGCAGTGATTCTCTAACGGCCCCTGGACAGTCGAACTATGGCTACACCTTC. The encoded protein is CTSSDSLTAPGQSNYGYTF.